This TCR beta chain is from a study of blood T cell repertoires in COVID-19. Study overall: From the United States, Italy and Spain came samples of acute and convalescent COVID-19. PBMCs, B-cell-depleted T cells, or T cells provided the cDNA or gDNA that made up the material.

Authors' methods: From reference gene primer amplification, estimates of nucleated cell counts were derived. Clones were sequenced by immunoSEQ multiplex PCR, and TCRdb holds only the in-frame ones, with some missing. V and J calls and clone size are given by that table; D and trimming were obtained from the DNA. The sample has approximately 270,000 clones; about nine tenths are singletons. The sequenced sample consisted of peripheral blood. This TCR came from a man aged 45 to 65 with acute or convalescent COVID-19.

The CDR3 DNA follows: TGTGCCAGCAGGAGGGCCCAGGAGACCCAGTACTTC. This encodes CASRRAQETQYF. This sequence joins TRBV5-4 and TRBJ2-5, with D tentatively TRBD2 (5 bases). Germline lookup yields CDR1 SGHNT and CDR2 YYREEE (reference sequence). The V end lost 5 bases, the J end lost 5 bases, and 10 bases lay between the germline ends. The CDR3 has 12 amino acids.